This TCR beta chain was sequenced in a study of identifying expanded T cells in peripheral blood. Generated by immunoSEQ multiplex PCR, the TCRdb table keeps only in-frame clones and is missing some. The sample lists over 100,000 clones, roughly nine tenths occurring once. About this clone: Its antigen is unknown.

Healthy donors had no documented immune events, such as infections, while sampled. V lost 1 base and J 0 bases, leaving 7 bases between the germline ends. CDR1 and CDR2 (germline): SGHRS, YFSETQ. CDR3 length: 14 amino acids. Study-level points and caveats: Technical replicates showed about 1.1 changed clones; around 2 weeks about 16; four weeks 19.

The TCR comes from a person aged 18 to 70 in good health. This chain connects TRBV5-1 to TRBJ1-2; D is ambiguous. The specimen was blood. The CDR3 DNA is TGCGCCAGCAGCTTGCTGAGCGCTAACTATGGCTACACCTTC. Its protein is CASSLLSANYGYTF.